Each of the 25 T cell receptor beta chains below was sequenced from the same sample in a study of beta chain features in type 1 diabetes. Their recognized antigens are unknown. Study-wide points: In all four CD4+ subsets, TCRB CDR3 length was significantly, moderately reduced in type 1 diabetes.

Expressed TCRB transcripts were sequenced after all isolated RNA was converted to cDNA. Clones were sequenced by immunoSEQ multiplex PCR, and TCRdb holds only the in-frame ones, with some missing. The data show over 40,000 clones, around 63% seen once. The sequenced material came from Tregs from blood. These receptors were collected from a man under 40 with type 1 diabetes. Some clones in this sample may be carry-over from other donors' samples.

This clone was seen a few times. The rearrangement uses TRBV6-5 and TRBJ2-5; TRBD2 matches at 10 bases. The CDR3 is 13 residues long. Trimming removed 6 bases from V and 2 bases from J; junction bases left unmatched: 0. Germline values: CDR1 MNHEY, CDR2 SVGAGI. CDR3 amino acids: CASRLAGQETQYF. CDR3 in DNA: TGTGCCAGCAGACTAGCGGGACAAGAGACCCAGTACTTC.

CDR3 region: CASSARIGTGDMAGELFF. CDR3 bases: TGTGCCAGCAGTGCCAGAATCGGGACAGGGGATATGGCCGGGGAGCTGTTTTTT. The chain recombines TRBV25-1 with TRBJ2-2; 10 nucleotides line up with TRBD1. This CDR3 has 18 amino acids. Unmatched junction bases numbered 14, after V lost 4 bases and J lost 6 bases. Germline CDR1 and CDR2: MGHDK and SYGVNS.

The chain combines TRBV14 with TRBJ1-2, with D tentatively TRBD1 (5 bases). This CDR3 has 17 residues. Germline V gene lookup returns CDR1 SGHDN and CDR2 FVKESK. V lost 5 bases and J lost 6, with 25 bases in between. DNA of the CDR3: TGTGCCAGCAGCGCCCGCCTGGGACTCCCGGCGGATGATGGCTACACCTTC. This encodes CASSARLGLPADDGYTF. Looking up the rest from reference TRBV14 and TRBJ1-2 gives the full variable domain: EAGVTQFPSHSVIEKGQTVTLRCDPISGHDNLYWYRRVMGKEIKFLLHFVKESKQDESGMPNNRFLAERTGGTYSTLKVQPAELEDSGVYFCASSARLGLPADDGYTFGSGTRLTVV.

Only a few counts were recorded for this clone. V is TRBV7-3 and J is TRBJ1-2; D is undetermined. Germline lookup yields CDR1 SGHTA and CDR2 FQGTGA. This CDR3 has 14 amino acids. V lost 5 bases, J lost 0 bases, and 10 bases lay in between. CDR3: CASSVSGTNYGYTF. CDR3 in DNA: TGTGCCAGCAGCGTGTCAGGCACTAACTATGGCTACACCTTC. The entire variable domain, with the rest obtained from reference TRBV7-3 and TRBJ1-2, is as follows: GAGVSQTPSNKVTEKGKYVELRCDPISGHTALYWYRQSLGQGPEFLIYFQGTGAADDSGLPNDRFFAVRPEGSVSTLKIQRTERGDSAVYLCASSVSGTNYGYTFGSGTRLTVV.

The CDR3 spells CASSVTQGLSYGYTF. In nucleotides, the CDR3 is TGCGCCAGCAGTGTCACCCAGGGGTTGAGCTATGGCTACACCTTC. This sequence joins TRBV10-2 and TRBJ1-2, with D perhaps matching TRBD1 (6 bases). CDR1 and CDR2 from the germline V gene are WSHSY and SAAADI. V was clipped by 4 bases and J by 4 bases, with 16 bases between them. This CDR3 region has 15 residues.

This clone has a handful of counts. The chain recombines TRBV11-3 with TRBJ2-7; D not resolved. The V end lost 5 bases, the J end lost 3 bases, and 8 bases lay between the germline ends. The CDR3 covers 12 residues. The germline CDR1 and CDR2 sequences are SGHNT and YENEEA. The CDR3: CASSPRVYEQYF. The CDR3 nucleotides read TGTGCCAGCAGCCCACGGGTCTACGAGCAGTACTTC.

The gene calls are TRBV29-1 and TRBJ1-2, with 9 positions matching TRBD1. Per the germline V gene, CDR1 is SQVTM and CDR2 is ANQGSEA. This CDR3 region has 13 residues. Germline trimming cut 7 bases from V and 2 bases from J; bases unmatched to any gene: 5. CDR3 amino acids: CSAWTGENYGYTF. CDR3 DNA: TGCAGCGCCTGGACAGGGGAGAACTATGGCTACACCTTC.

This clone came up once. The rearrangement joins TRBV18 to TRBJ1-2; perhaps TRBD1 as D (5 bases). Trimming took off 3 bases at V and 5 bases at J, with 13 bases between the two ends. CDR1 and CDR2 (germline): KGHSH, LQKENI. The CDR3 totals 14 residues. In nucleotides, the CDR3 is TGTGCCAGCTCACCTTCCAGGGATCGTTATGGCTACACCTTC. As protein: CASSPSRDRYGYTF.

The chain links TRBV12-5 to TRBJ1-3; D gene uncertain. The CDR3 is 15 amino acids. The V gene's germline CDR1 is LGHNT and CDR2 FRNRAP. V gave up 1 base and J gave up 0 bases, with 7 bases separating them. The CDR3, as DNA: TGTGCTAGTGGTTTGGCAGGTCCCTCTGGAAACACCATATATTTT. Protein: CASGLAGPSGNTIYF. Full variable domain (missing parts from reference TRBV12-5 and TRBJ1-3): DARVTQTPRHKVTEMGQEVTMRCQPILGHNTVFWYRQTMMQGLELLAYFRNRAPLDDSGMPKDRFSAEMPDATLATLKIQPSEPRDSAVYFCASGLAGPSGNTIYFGEGSWLTVV.

This clone was seen a handful of times. The chain employs TRBV18 and TRBJ1-3, with 9 bases that match TRBD1. With V trimmed by 6 bases and J by 0 bases, 3 bases remained unmatched. Germline V gene lookup returns CDR1 KGHSH and CDR2 LQKENI. There are 15 residues in the CDR3. Here the CDR3 reads CASSQGQGSGNTIYF. DNA for the CDR3: TGTGCCAGCTCTCAGGGACAGGGCTCTGGAAACACCATATATTTT.

This clone was found a few times. The chain carries TRBV30 and TRBJ2-3, with a possible D match to TRBD2 (6 bases). This CDR3 comprises 14 residues. V was cut by 4 bases and J by 0 bases, with 11 bases left in between. Germline CDR1 is GTSNPN and CDR2 is SVGIG (reference sequence). CDR3 loop: CAWNRGVSTDTQYF. As DNA, the CDR3 is TGTGCCTGGAATCGCGGGGTGAGCACAGATACGCAGTATTTT.

This sequence joins TRBV30 and TRBJ2-1; no reliable D call. V was shortened by 3 bases and J by 9 bases, with 12 bases between the two germline ends. Germline CDR1 and CDR2: GTSNPN and SVGIG (reference sequence). The length of the CDR3 is 12 residues. In DNA, the CDR3 is TGTGCCTGGAGCTCAGGATACGGTGAGCAGTTCTTC. Its translation: CAWSSGYGEQFF. Filled out from reference TRBV30 and TRBJ2-1, the complete variable domain reads SQTIHQWPATLVQPVGSPLSLECTVEGTSNPNLYWYRQAAGRGLQLLFYSVGIGQISSEVPQNLSASRPQDRQFILSSKKLLLSDSGFYLCAWSSGYGEQFFGPGTRLTVL.

The V gene is TRBV2, the J gene TRBJ1-5, with D possibly matching TRBD1 (5 bases). CDR3 length: 13 residues. V was cut by 6 bases and J by 4 bases, with 10 bases left in between. The germline V gene encodes CDR1 SNHLY and CDR2 FYNNEI. CDR3 region: CASRWGGNQPQHF. CDR3 coding DNA: TGTGCCAGCAGATGGGGGGGTAATCAGCCCCAGCATTTT.

This clone has just a few counts. The V gene is TRBV18, the J gene TRBJ1-1; 8 bases fit TRBD1. CDR3 length: 16 residues. V shed 0 bases, J shed 2 bases, and the junction held 5 bases outside the gene matches. The germline gives CDR1 KGHSH, CDR2 LQKENI. The CDR3 is CASSPPRTGINTEAFF. CDR3 nucleotide sequence: TGTGCCAGCTCACCACCCCGGACAGGGATTAACACTGAAGCTTTCTTT.

The genes are TRBV14 and TRBJ2-4; the match to TRBD2 covers 7 bases. The junction had 6 bases not matched to a gene; V was cut back by 4 bases and J by 6 bases. The germline gives CDR1 SGHDN, CDR2 FVKESK. The CDR3 loop spans 14 amino acids. CDR3: CASSLTGGLNIQYF. In nucleotides, the CDR3 is TGTGCCAGCAGCCTTACGGGAGGATTAAACATTCAGTACTTC.

This clone was detected a few times. The rearrangement links TRBV27 to TRBJ2-2; D unresolved. CDR3 length equals 14 residues. Germline loops: CDR1 MNHEY, CDR2 SMNVEV (reference sequence). V lost 6 bases to trimming and J lost 1 base, with 9 bases between them. CDR3 nucleotides: TGTGCCAGCAGGACTTCAAAGAACACCGGGGAGCTGTTTTTT. This gives the protein CASRTSKNTGELFF.

This chain uses TRBV11-2 with TRBJ1-4; 7 bases line up with TRBD1. J lost 8 bases, V lost 4 bases, and 7 bases had no gene match. The CDR3 is 14 residues long. The germline CDR1 and CDR2 sequences are SGHAT and FQNNGV. CDR3 region: CASSSTGLAEKLFF. The CDR3 DNA follows: TGTGCCAGCAGCTCGACAGGGTTGGCAGAAAAACTGTTTTTT.

The gene calls are TRBV12-5 and TRBJ1-1, with a weak D call TRBD1 (6 bases). Trimming cost V 5 bases and J 5 bases, with 9 bases left between them. Germline V gene sequence: CDR1 LGHNT, CDR2 FRNRAP. This CDR3 comprises 12 residues. CDR3 amino acids: CASGLGQTEAFF. CDR3 nucleotide sequence: TGTGCTAGTGGTCTCGGACAGACTGAAGCTTTCTTT.

The chain combines TRBV5-4 with TRBJ2-3, with D possibly TRBD1 on 5 matching bases. Trimming took off 5 bases at V and 0 bases at J, with 7 bases between the two ends. This CDR3 comprises 13 residues. Per germline, CDR1 SGHNT and CDR2 YYREEE (reference sequence). The CDR3 region is CASRKGSTDTQYF. CDR3 nucleotide sequence: TGTGCCAGCAGGAAGGGGAGCACAGATACGCAGTATTTT.

The chain has TRBV7-9 and TRBJ2-6, with TRBD2 identical over 12 bases. Per germline, CDR1 SEHNR and CDR2 FQNEAQ (reference sequence). The CDR3 has 18 amino acids. The V and J ends lost 1 base and 1 base, in that order; junction bases with no gene match: 2. This CDR3 is CASSLGTSGASGANVLTF. Written as DNA, the CDR3 is TGTGCCAGCAGCTTAGGGACTAGCGGGGCGTCTGGGGCCAACGTCCTGACTTTC. The entire variable domain, with the rest obtained from reference TRBV7-9 and TRBJ2-6, is as follows: DTGVSQNPRHKITKRGQNVTFRCDPISEHNRLYWYRQTLGQGPEFLTYFQNEAQLEKSRLLSDRFSAERPKGSFSTLEIQRTEQGDSAMYLCASSLGTSGASGANVLTFGAGSRLTVL.

Only a few counts were recorded for this clone. The chain couples TRBV29-1 to TRBJ1-1, with no clear D. The germline V gene encodes CDR1 SQVTM and CDR2 ANQGSEA. With 3 bases removed from V and 4 bases from J, the gap between germline ends came to 12 bases. CDR3 length equals 13 residues. CDR3 in amino acids: CSVEWQRGTEAFF. The CDR3 DNA reads TGCAGCGTTGAGTGGCAACGGGGCACTGAAGCTTTCTTT.

The genes are TRBV29-1 and TRBJ2-2; no firm D call. Germline-derived CDR1 and CDR2 are SQVTM and ANQGSEA. Trimming cost V 6 bases and J 2 bases, with 13 bases left between them. The CDR3 extends over 14 amino acids. The CDR3 DNA follows: TGCAGCGTCGCAAAAACTGTCAACACCGGGGAGCTGTTTTTT. It encodes CSVAKTVNTGELFF.

The chain combines TRBV4-3 with TRBJ1-6, with unresolved D. V was pared by 0 bases and J by 15 bases, with 12 bases between. CDR1 is LGHNA, CDR2 YSLEER, per germline. This CDR3 region has 13 residues. The CDR3, as DNA: TGCGCCAGCAGCCAAGAAGAGCGGTCAAGCCTCCACTTT. It encodes CASSQEERSSLHF.

In its sample, this clone was seen once. The chain employs TRBV4-1 and TRBJ1-1, with D unresolved. Germline-derived CDR1 and CDR2 are MGHRA and YSYEKL. Trimming removed 6 bases from V and 1 base from J, with 12 bases in between. The CDR3 contains 14 residues. The CDR3 sequence is CASSSWEGNTEAFF. The DNA for the CDR3 is TGCGCCAGCAGTTCCTGGGAGGGGAACACTGAAGCTTTCTTT.

The rearrangement uses TRBV7-2 and TRBJ2-3, with 8 bases fitting TRBD1. Trimming removed 5 bases from V and 0 bases from J; junction bases left unmatched: 7. The CDR3 runs to 16 residues. Germline V gives CDR1 SGHTA, CDR2 FQGNSA. CDR3 nucleotides: TGTGCCAGCAGCGAGCAGGGGGCTTACAGCACAGATACGCAGTATTTT. As protein: CASSEQGAYSTDTQYF.